The 16 T cell receptor beta chains in this list originate from one sample, sequenced in a study of cytomegalovirus exposure and HLA in healthy donors. The PCR ran on 60 Vbeta and 13 Jbeta primers. Measured with immunoSEQ multiplex PCR; TCRdb has only the in-frame clones, and not every one. This table has around 130,000 clones, around 77% appearing once. The sequencing input was PBMCs. These receptors were taken from a man in his forties or fifties in good health and CMV-seronegative.

Only one count was recorded for this clone. The chain links TRBV7-9 to TRBJ2-1, with D uncertain. The V end lost 5 bases, the J end lost 0 bases, and 14 bases lay between the germline ends. From germline, CDR1 is SEHNR and CDR2 FQNEAQ (reference sequence). The CDR3 sequence is 16 residues long. CDR3 loop: CASSDQVRSSYNEQFF. The CDR3 DNA reads as TGTGCCAGCAGCGATCAAGTTAGGAGCTCCTACAATGAGCAGTTCTTC.

Many counts were recorded for this clone. The V and J genes are TRBV4-3 and TRBJ1-4, with 10 bases that match TRBD1. The length of the CDR3 is 14 residues. The germline V gene encodes CDR1 LGHNA and CDR2 YSLEER. The V segment lost 1 base and the J segment 8 bases; nucleotides outside the gene matches: 1. This chain's CDR3 is CASSQGQGAEKLFF. The CDR3 nucleotides are TGCGCCAGCAGCCAAGGACAGGGGGCCGAAAAACTGTTTTTT.

This clone was counted a few times. The V and J genes are TRBV6-4 and TRBJ2-3; 9 bases map to TRBD1. Trimming at V came to 2 bases and at J to 1 base, leaving 1 base not matched to a gene. CDR1 is MRHNA, CDR2 SNTAGT, per germline. The CDR3 length is 15 residues. This chain's CDR3 is CASSDTGGGTDTQYF. DNA of the CDR3: TGTGCCAGCAGTGACACAGGGGGCGGCACAGATACGCAGTATTTT.

The chain couples TRBV27 to TRBJ2-6; D perhaps matches TRBD1 (5 bases). The length of the CDR3 is 16 residues. The V gene's germline CDR1 is MNHEY and CDR2 SMNVEV (reference sequence). Trimming took 5 bases from V and 2 from J, leaving 13 bases between them. This chain's CDR3 is CASSPRQTAGANVLTF. CDR3 coding DNA: TGTGCCAGCAGTCCAAGACAGACCGCTGGGGCCAACGTCCTGACTTTC.

This clone occurred once. V and J are TRBV6-5 and TRBJ1-5; D remains unclear. This CDR3 region has 14 residues. The ends were cut back, 2 bases at V and 3 bases at J, with 8 bases in the middle. From germline, CDR1 is MNHEY and CDR2 SVGAGI. The CDR3 sequence: CASSYRGSNQPQHF. Here the CDR3 DNA reads TGTGCCAGCAGTTACAGAGGGTCCAATCAGCCCCAGCATTTT.

This chain connects TRBV18 to TRBJ2-5; possibly TRBD2 for D (6 bases). V lost 1 base, J lost 2 bases, and 8 bases lay in between. Germline-derived CDR1 and CDR2 are KGHSH and LQKENI. CDR3 size: 14 residues. CDR3: CASSPRDSQETQYF. In DNA, the CDR3 is TGTGCCAGCTCACCACGGGACTCTCAAGAGACCCAGTACTTC.

This clone was seen once. The V gene is TRBV7-9, the J gene TRBJ2-1, with TRBD2 matching 16 bases. The V and J ends lost 6 bases and 5 bases, in that order; junction bases with no gene match: 13. This CDR3 comprises 19 residues. The germline V gene has CDR1 SEHNR and CDR2 FQNEAQ (reference sequence). The CDR3 loop is CASSLIGPGLAGGNNEQFF. In DNA, the CDR3 is TGTGCCAGCAGTCTTATCGGTCCGGGACTAGCGGGAGGGAACAATGAGCAGTTCTTC.

The chain is built from TRBV2 and TRBJ2-7; D is unclear. Per the germline V gene, CDR1 is SNHLY and CDR2 is FYNNEI. The CDR3 totals 12 residues. V was shortened by 8 bases and J by 0 bases, with 8 bases between the two germline ends. CDR3: CASLGLSYEQYF. CDR3 DNA sequence: TGTGCCAGCCTCGGTCTCTCCTACGAGCAGTACTTC.

This chain links TRBV27 with TRBJ2-7; D gene ambiguous. There are 15 residues in the CDR3. Per germline, CDR1 MNHEY and CDR2 SMNVEV (reference sequence). With 2 bases removed from V and 0 bases from J, the gap between germline ends came to 11 bases. The CDR3 nucleotides read TGTGCCAGCAGTTTAAGCAGGCACAGCTCCTACGAGCAGTACTTC. As protein: CASSLSRHSSYEQYF.

The chain is built from TRBV2 and TRBJ2-3; TRBD2 is a possible D gene (6 bases). Germline lookup yields CDR1 SNHLY and CDR2 FYNNEI. CDR3 size: 15 residues. Trimming shortened V by 4 bases and J by 1 base, and 12 bases separated the two germline ends. CDR3 sequence reads: CASSALASGTDTQYF. CDR3 nucleotides: TGTGCCAGCAGTGCTCTGGCTAGCGGCACAGATACGCAGTATTTT.

The chain uses TRBV15 and TRBJ2-3; D uncertain. Germline V gene data show CDR1 as LNHNV and CDR2 as YYDKDF (reference sequence). Trimming pared 0 bases from V and 4 bases from J, leaving 2 bases between. The length of the CDR3 is 12 residues. CDR3 DNA sequence: TGTGCCACCAGCAGAGACTCAGATACGCAGTATTTT. It codes for CATSRDSDTQYF.

A single count supports this clone. The chain links TRBV6-5 to TRBJ2-7; a weak D match, TRBD1 (5 bases). V was clipped by 6 bases and J by 2 bases, with 11 bases between them. Germline V gene lookup returns CDR1 MNHEY and CDR2 SVGAGI. The CDR3 spans 13 residues. Here the CDR3 reads CASSKGSPYEQYF. CDR3 nucleotide sequence: TGTGCCAGCAGCAAGGGGTCCCCCTACGAGCAGTACTTC.

The V and J genes are TRBV6-5 and TRBJ2-7, with 7 bases matching TRBD1. Germline CDR1 and CDR2: MNHEY and SVGAGI. J gave up 2 bases and V 4 bases, and 5 bases lay outside the gene matches. The CDR3 consists of 14 residues. CDR3 amino acids: CASSSGQAPYEQYF. CDR3 nucleotide sequence: TGTGCCAGCAGTTCCGGACAGGCCCCCTACGAGCAGTACTTC.

The chain recombines TRBV7-9 with TRBJ2-1; TRBD2 matches at 7 bases. V trimming: 5 bases; J trimming: 7 bases; junction bases outside the gene matches: 14. This CDR3 spans 16 amino acids. The germline V gene encodes CDR1 SEHNR and CDR2 FQNEAQ (reference sequence). CDR3 region: CASSPLSGLEKNEQFF. The CDR3, as DNA: TGTGCCAGCAGCCCCCTCTCCGGACTAGAGAAGAATGAGCAGTTCTTC. Looking up the rest from reference TRBV7-9 and TRBJ2-1 gives the full variable domain: DTGVSQNPRHKITKRGQNVTFRCDPISEHNRLYWYRQTLGQGPEFLTYFQNEAQLEKSRLLSDRFSAERPKGSFSTLEIQRTEQGDSAMYLCASSPLSGLEKNEQFFGPGTRLTVL.

The chain carries TRBV30 and TRBJ2-5; TRBD2 matches 9 bases. V trimming: 2 bases; J trimming: 11 bases; junction bases outside the gene matches: 9. Germline loops: CDR1 GTSNPN, CDR2 SVGIG (reference sequence). The CDR3 is 13 residues long. The chain's CDR3 is CAWSPATSGKQYF. The CDR3 DNA follows: TGTGCCTGGAGTCCCGCGACTAGCGGCAAGCAGTACTTC.

This clone was recorded once. This chain connects TRBV7-2 to TRBJ2-6; TRBD1 might be the D (5 bases). Per germline, CDR1 SGHTA and CDR2 FQGNSA. Trimming cost V 6 bases and J 2 bases, with 17 bases left between them. This CDR3 contains 17 residues. The CDR3 region is CASSRWWTTTGANVLTF. DNA for the CDR3: TGTGCCAGCAGTCGTTGGTGGACAACTACTGGGGCCAACGTCCTGACTTTC.